This T cell receptor beta chain is drawn from a study of blood T cell repertoires in COVID-19. For the study at large: The analysed material was cDNA or gDNA that came from T cells, B-cell-depleted T cells, or PBMCs.

The method was immunoSEQ multiplex PCR; TCRdb's version includes in-frame clones alone and lacks a portion of them. The sample consists of roughly 450,000 clones, around 91% of them appearing once. This clone came up once. The sequence was obtained from a young man who had recovered from COVID-19. Sequencing was carried out using PBMCs or T cells enriched from blood (not recorded which).

CDR3 amino acids: CASSILDRPVTGELFF. The CDR3 region has the DNA TGTGCCAGTAGTATTCTGGACAGACCAGTCACCGGGGAGCTGTTTTTT. The V and J genes are TRBV19 and TRBJ2-2; a weak D match, TRBD1 (6 bases). The CDR3 has 16 residues. From germline, CDR1 is LNHDA and CDR2 SQIVND (reference sequence). Trimming shortened V by 3 bases and J by 4 bases, and 15 bases separated the two germline ends.